Sequencing of this T cell receptor beta chain was carried out in a study of shared clonotypes between healthy human individuals. Whole-study findings and limits: Generation probabilities were higher for clonotypes shared across all four sorted-subset donors than for unshared ones.

The assay was immunoSEQ multiplex PCR, and TCRdb's table has in-frame clones only and misses some. Here the sample spans more than 400,000 clones, approximately 95% being singletons. A word on this clone: The target antigen is unknown.

The V segment lost 6 bases and the J segment 3 bases; nucleotides outside the gene matches: 9. This CDR3 comprises 15 residues. Germline-derived CDR1 and CDR2 are SNHLY and FYNNEI. The rearrangement links TRBV2 to TRBJ2-3; TRBD2 aligns across 7 bases. This receptor was obtained from a woman in her 30s in good health. The sequenced sample consisted of naive CD4+ T cells sorted from blood. Regarding subset: CD45RA+ positively selected. The CDR3 reads CASRRGGSITDTQYF. The CDR3 region has the DNA TGTGCCAGCAGGAGAGGCGGGAGTATTACAGATACGCAGTATTTT.